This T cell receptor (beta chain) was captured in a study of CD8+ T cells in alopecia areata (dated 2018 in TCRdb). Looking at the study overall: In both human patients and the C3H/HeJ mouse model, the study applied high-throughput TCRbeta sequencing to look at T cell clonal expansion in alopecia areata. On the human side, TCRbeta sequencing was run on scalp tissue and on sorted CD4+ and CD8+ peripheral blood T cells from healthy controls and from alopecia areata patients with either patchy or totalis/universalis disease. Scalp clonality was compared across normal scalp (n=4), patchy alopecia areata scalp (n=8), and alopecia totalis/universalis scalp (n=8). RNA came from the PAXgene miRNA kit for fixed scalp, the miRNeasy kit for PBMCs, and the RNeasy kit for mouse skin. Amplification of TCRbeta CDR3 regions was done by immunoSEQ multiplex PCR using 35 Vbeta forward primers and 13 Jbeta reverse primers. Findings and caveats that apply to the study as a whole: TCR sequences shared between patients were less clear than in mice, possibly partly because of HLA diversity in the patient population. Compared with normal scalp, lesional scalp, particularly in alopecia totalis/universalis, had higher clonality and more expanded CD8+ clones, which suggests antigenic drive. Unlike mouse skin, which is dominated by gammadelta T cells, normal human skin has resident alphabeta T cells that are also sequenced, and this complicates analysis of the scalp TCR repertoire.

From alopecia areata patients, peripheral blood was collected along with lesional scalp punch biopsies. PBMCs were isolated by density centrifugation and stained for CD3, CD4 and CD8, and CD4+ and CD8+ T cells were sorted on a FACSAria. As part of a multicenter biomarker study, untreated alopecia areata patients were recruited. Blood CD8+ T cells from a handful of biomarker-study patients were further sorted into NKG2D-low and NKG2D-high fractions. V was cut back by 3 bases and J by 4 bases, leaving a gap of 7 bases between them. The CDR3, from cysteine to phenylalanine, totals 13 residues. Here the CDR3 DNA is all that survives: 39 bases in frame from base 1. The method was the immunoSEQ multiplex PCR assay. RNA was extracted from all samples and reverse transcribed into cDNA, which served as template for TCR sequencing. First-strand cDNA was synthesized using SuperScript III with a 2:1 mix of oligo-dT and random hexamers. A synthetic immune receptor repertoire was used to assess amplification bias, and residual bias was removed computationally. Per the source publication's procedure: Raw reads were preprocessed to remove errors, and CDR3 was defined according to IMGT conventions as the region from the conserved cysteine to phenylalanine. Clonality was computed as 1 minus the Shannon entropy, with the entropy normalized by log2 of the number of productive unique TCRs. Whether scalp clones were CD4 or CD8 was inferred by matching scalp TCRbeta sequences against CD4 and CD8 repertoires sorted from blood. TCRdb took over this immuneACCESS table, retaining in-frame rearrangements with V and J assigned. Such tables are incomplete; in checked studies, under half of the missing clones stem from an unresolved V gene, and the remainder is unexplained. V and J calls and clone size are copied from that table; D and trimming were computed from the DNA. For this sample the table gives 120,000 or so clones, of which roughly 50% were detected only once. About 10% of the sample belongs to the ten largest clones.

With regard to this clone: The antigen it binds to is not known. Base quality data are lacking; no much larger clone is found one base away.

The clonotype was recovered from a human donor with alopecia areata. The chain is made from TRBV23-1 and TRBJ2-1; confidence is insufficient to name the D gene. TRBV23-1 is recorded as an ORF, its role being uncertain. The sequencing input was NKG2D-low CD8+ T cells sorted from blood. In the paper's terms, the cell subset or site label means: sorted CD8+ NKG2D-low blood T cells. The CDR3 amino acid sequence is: CASSHDGYNEQFF. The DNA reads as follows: TGCGCCAGCAGTCATGACGGATACAATGAGCAGTTCTTC.